These 25 T cell receptor beta chains were all obtained from the same sample, sequenced in a study of regulatory T cells. The PCR used 52 TRBV and 13 TRBJ primers. Libraries were prepared by immunoSEQ multiplex PCR; TCRdb keeps only in-frame clonotypes and omits some of them. The sample includes a few thousand clones, 70% to 85% of them seen just once. Sequencing was performed on CD8+ T cells sorted from blood. The receptors here all came from a child under 18 with CD3G deficiency.

The rearrangement joins TRBV6-1 to TRBJ2-7, with D perhaps being TRBD1 or TRBD2 (5 bases each). The CDR3 is made up of 12 amino acids. CDR1 MNHNS and CDR2 SASEGT come from the germline V gene. The germline V and J ends were trimmed by 4 bases and 6 bases, with 10 bases remaining between them. This CDR3 is CASSVRGGEQYF. The CDR3 DNA follows: TGTGCCAGCAGTGTTCGGGGCGGCGAGCAGTACTTC.

The rearrangement uses TRBV7-9 and TRBJ2-2; 11 nucleotides align to TRBD2. V trimming: 5 bases; J trimming: 5 bases; junction bases outside the gene matches: 10. This CDR3 contains 17 residues. Germline lookup yields CDR1 SEHNR and CDR2 FQNEAQ (reference sequence). In DNA, the CDR3 is TGTGCCAGCAGCCGCCCTTTCCTAGCGGGAGGTACCGGGGAGCTGTTTTTT. It translates to CASSRPFLAGGTGELFF. The complete variable domain, with remaining parts taken from reference TRBV7-9 and TRBJ2-2, reads DTGVSQNPRHKITKRGQNVTFRCDPISEHNRLYWYRQTLGQGPEFLTYFQNEAQLEKSRLLSDRFSAERPKGSFSTLEIQRTEQGDSAMYLCASSRPFLAGGTGELFFGEGSRLTVL.

This chain links TRBV6-1 with TRBJ2-7; 10 positions agree with TRBD1. J lost 2 bases, V lost 3 bases, and 4 bases had no gene match. Germline lookup yields CDR1 MNHNS and CDR2 SASEGT. The CDR3 loop spans 15 amino acids. The DNA for the CDR3 is TGTGCCAGCAGTGACGAGGGGACAGGGGCCTACGAGCAGTACTTC. This translates into CASSDEGTGAYEQYF.

V is TRBV28 and J is TRBJ2-1; TRBD2 aligns across 8 bases. The CDR3 sequence is 19 residues long. The J segment lost 9 bases and the V segment lost 6 bases, leaving 25 bases of the junction unmatched. Per the germline V gene, CDR1 is MDHEN and CDR2 is SYDVKM. The CDR3, as DNA: TGTGCCAGCAGCTCACCCCGCCGGACTAGCAAGGTCGGGGTAGGTGAGCAGTTCTTC. This sequence encodes CASSSPRRTSKVGVGEQFF.

V and J are TRBV7-3 and TRBJ1-1, with D possibly TRBD1 on 6 matching bases. V gave up 3 bases and J gave up 4 bases, with 9 bases separating them. CDR3 length: 13 residues. Germline-derived CDR1 and CDR2 are SGHTA and FQGTGA. The CDR3 sequence is CASSLDRGTEAFF. Here the CDR3 DNA reads TGTGCCAGCAGCTTGGACAGAGGCACTGAAGCTTTCTTT.

This clone has only one observation. The chain joins TRBV11-3 to TRBJ2-7, with D perhaps TRBD2 (6 bases). Germline assignment: CDR1 SGHNT and CDR2 YENEEA. The CDR3 consists of 14 residues. V was clipped by 5 bases and J by 5 bases, with 16 bases between them. CDR3 bases: TGTGCCAGCAGCGCGGGACGCGGGTTCCACGAGCAGTACTTC. It codes for CASSAGRGFHEQYF.

The chain recombines TRBV18 with TRBJ2-1; either TRBD1 or TRBD2 may fit D (5 bases each). This CDR3 contains 15 residues. Trimming left V 1 base short and J 4 bases short, with 11 bases between. Germline loops: CDR1 KGHSH, CDR2 LQKENI. The CDR3, as DNA: TGTGCCAGCTCACCACGGGACGGGCGATACAATGAGCAGTTCTTC. It is translated as CASSPRDGRYNEQFF.

This clone was recorded a few times. The chain uses TRBV28 and TRBJ2-1, with TRBD2 identical over 15 bases. V shed 2 bases and J 6 bases; nucleotides not matched to a gene: 5. CDR3 size: 17 residues. CDR1 is MDHEN, CDR2 SYDVKM, per germline. CDR3 sequence (DNA): TGTGCCAGCAGTTTAAGTTGGACTAGCGGGAGGGCCAATGAGCAGTTCTTC. It yields the protein CASSLSWTSGRANEQFF.

This chain joins TRBV5-1 and TRBJ1-2; TRBD1 might be the D (5 bases). Germline V gene lookup returns CDR1 SGHRS and CDR2 YFSETQ. CDR3 length equals 15 residues. Trimming pared 0 bases from V and 6 bases from J, leaving 15 bases between. The CDR3: CASSLAGGGKDGYTF. The CDR3 DNA is TGCGCCAGCAGCTTGGCAGGTGGGGGTAAGGATGGCTACACCTTC.

This CDR3 is CASSSTWGKETQYF. In DNA form, the CDR3 reads TGTGCCAGCAGCTCGACATGGGGAAAAGAGACCCAGTACTTC. V and J are TRBV7-9 and TRBJ2-5, with unresolved D. V lost 4 bases and J lost 3, with 12 bases in between. Germline assignment: CDR1 SEHNR and CDR2 FQNEAQ (reference sequence). This CDR3 has 14 amino acids. The full variable domain, its missing parts supplied by reference TRBV7-9 and TRBJ2-5, is DTGVSQNPRHKITKRGQNVTFRCDPISEHNRLYWYRQTLGQGPEFLTYFQNEAQLEKSRLLSDRFSAERPKGSFSTLEIQRTEQGDSAMYLCASSSTWGKETQYFGPGTRLLVL.

The gene calls are TRBV28 and TRBJ2-7; 11 bases fit TRBD2. The junction had 2 bases not matched to a gene; V was cut back by 5 bases and J by 2 bases. The CDR3 loop spans 14 amino acids. The germline gives CDR1 MDHEN, CDR2 SYDVKM. CDR3 bases: TGTGCCAGCAGTATAGCGGGAGGGCCCTACGAGCAGTACTTC. The encoded protein is CASSIAGGPYEQYF.

This clone has more than one count but fewer than ten. The CDR3: CASSEEREPNYGYTF. The CDR3 nucleotides read TGTGCCAGCAGTGAAGAGAGGGAACCTAACTATGGCTACACCTTC. The chain employs TRBV6-1 and TRBJ1-2, with no clear D. The V end lost 1 base, the J end lost 0 bases, and 9 bases lay between the germline ends. Germline CDR1 is MNHNS and CDR2 is SASEGT. The CDR3 loop spans 15 amino acids.

The rearrangement uses TRBV28 and TRBJ2-5; D assignment may be TRBD1 or TRBD2 (5 bases each). The J call may be mistaken, given a closer DNA end match to TRBJ2-7. The V gene's germline CDR1 is MDHEN and CDR2 SYDVKM. The CDR3 runs to 14 residues. Here the CDR3 DNA reads TGTGCCAGCACCACGGGACGGCTGAGCCACGAGCAGTACTTC. This translates into CASTTGRLSHEQYF.

This clone is labeled as medium-sized. The chain joins TRBV21-1 to TRBJ1-5. TRBV21-1 is a documented pseudogene. This CDR3 contains 17 residues. CDR3 DNA: TGTGCCAGCAGCAAAGAAGGCAGGGAGAATAGCAATCAGCCCCAGCATTTT. As protein: CASSKEGRENSNQPQHF.

This chain joins TRBV28 and TRBJ2-3; possible D gene TRBD2, 5 bases. From germline, CDR1 is MDHEN and CDR2 SYDVKM. Trimming removed 2 bases from V and 6 bases from J, with 15 bases in between. The CDR3 spans 15 residues. The CDR3: CASSLRAVVGDTQYF. CDR3 coding DNA: TGTGCCAGCAGTTTACGAGCGGTTGTGGGGGATACGCAGTATTTT.

J is TRBJ2-1 and V is TRBV28, with 7 bases fitting TRBD1. V lost 6 bases and J lost 11; bases outside the gene matches: 22. Germline CDR1 is MDHEN and CDR2 is SYDVKM. There are 17 residues in the CDR3. The CDR3 coding sequence is TGTGCCAGCAGCCGCCGCGATGAGGGAACAGGGGCGGCAAAGCAGTTCTTC. This sequence encodes CASSRRDEGTGAAKQFF.

The chain links TRBV28 to TRBJ2-2; 11 bases are shared with TRBD1. Germline CDR1 is MDHEN and CDR2 is SYDVKM. The length of the CDR3 is 14 residues. The ends lost 4 bases at V and 7 bases at J; junction bases unmatched: 2. This CDR3 reads CASSSGQGVGELFF. The CDR3 DNA is TGTGCCAGCAGTTCGGGACAGGGGGTCGGGGAGCTGTTTTTT.

The chain carries TRBV7-9 and TRBJ2-7; D is perhaps TRBD2 (5 bases). With 5 bases removed from V and 7 bases from J, the gap between germline ends came to 9 bases. CDR3 length: 11 amino acids. The germline CDR1 and CDR2 sequences are SEHNR and FQNEAQ (reference sequence). As DNA, the CDR3 is TGTGCCAGCAGCCTACGGAGGGAGCAGTACTTC. Its translation is CASSLRREQYF.

V and J are TRBV28 and TRBJ1-5, with D maybe TRBD1 (6 bases). The V end was cut by 7 bases, the J end by 7 bases, with 17 bases between. This CDR3 region has 14 residues. Germline V lookup: CDR1 MDHEN, CDR2 SYDVKM. The CDR3 DNA follows: TGTGCCAGCACCAGAGGGGGGCTAGGGCAGCCCCAGCATTTT. It encodes CASTRGGLGQPQHF. The full variable domain, completed using reference TRBV28 and TRBJ1-5, is DVKVTQSSRYLVKRTGEKVFLECVQDMDHENMFWYRQDPGLGLRLIYFSYDVKMKEKGDIPEGYSVSREKKERFSLILESASTNQTSMYLCASTRGGLGQPQHFGDGTRLSIL.

This chain uses TRBV4-1 with TRBJ1-3, with TRBD1 matching over 9 bases. The germline gives CDR1 MGHRA, CDR2 YSYEKL. This CDR3 comprises 17 residues. J was trimmed by 4 bases and V by 2 bases; bases with no gene match: 9. The CDR3 coding sequence is TGCGCCAGCAGCCAAACACCGGGACAGGGTTTCGGAAACACCATATATTTT. The encoded protein is CASSQTPGQGFGNTIYF.

V usage is TRBV28 and J usage is TRBJ2-3; D is unresolved. The germline V gene encodes CDR1 MDHEN and CDR2 SYDVKM. The CDR3 loop spans 13 amino acids. V lost 1 base and J 4 bases, leaving 6 bases between the germline ends. The DNA for the CDR3 is TGTGCCAGCAGTTTATTGGGTGCAGATACGCAGTATTTT. This translates into CASSLLGADTQYF.

This rearrangement joins TRBV7-9 to TRBJ2-3, with D uncertain. This CDR3 has 11 residues. V lost 0 bases to trimming and J lost 6 bases, with 1 base between them. CDR1 SEHNR and CDR2 FQNEAQ come from the germline V gene (reference sequence). CDR3 bases: TGTGCCAGCAGCTTAGCGGATACGCAGTATTTT. Its protein is CASSLADTQYF.

The CDR3 region has the DNA TGTGCCAGCAGCCTGGGCAGCTCCTACGAGCAGTACTTC. Translating gives CASSLGSSYEQYF. The V and J genes are TRBV6-1 and TRBJ2-7, with unresolved D. Trimming shortened V by 6 bases and J by 0 bases, and 9 bases separated the two germline ends. This CDR3 is 13 amino acids long. Germline CDR1 and CDR2: MNHNS and SASEGT.

The DNA for the CDR3 is TGCGCCAGCAGCCCCGGGACAGGGGCCCCCTCCTATGGCTACACCTTC. The encoded protein is CASSPGTGAPSYGYTF. This chain connects TRBV5-1 to TRBJ1-2; TRBD1 aligns across 10 bases. Germline V gene data show CDR1 as SGHRS and CDR2 as YFSETQ. CDR3 length: 16 residues. Trimming at V came to 4 bases and at J to 4 bases, leaving 10 bases not matched to a gene.

The chain links TRBV28 to TRBJ2-1; no clear D. Between the trimmed V and J ends, which lost 2 bases and 6 bases, there was a span of 2 bases. There are 11 residues in the CDR3. From germline, CDR1 is MDHEN and CDR2 SYDVKM. The CDR3 region is CASSLGNEQFF. CDR3 bases: TGTGCCAGCAGTTTAGGCAATGAGCAGTTCTTC.